These 29 T cell receptor beta chains share one sample of origin, sequenced in a study of blood T cell repertoires in COVID-19. The assay was immunoSEQ multiplex PCR, and TCRdb's table has in-frame clones only and misses some. In the table there are about 140,000 clones, around 90% of which are singletons. The sequencing sample was made of peripheral blood. These receptors were obtained from a woman in her fifties or sixties with acute or convalescent COVID-19.

The genes are TRBV5-8 and TRBJ1-1; maybe TRBD1 (5 bases). There are 14 residues in the CDR3. The V end was cut by 5 bases, the J end by 0 bases, with 11 bases between. Germline loops: CDR1 SGHTS, CDR2 YDEGEE. CDR3: CASRQGLVNTEAFF. CDR3 sequence (DNA): TGTGCCAGCAGGCAGGGCCTTGTGAACACTGAAGCTTTCTTT.

V is TRBV7-9 and J is TRBJ2-1; the match to TRBD2 covers 10 bases. The CDR3 is 16 residues long. With 3 bases clipped from V and 3 bases from J, the junction kept 5 bases outside the gene matches. CDR1 is SEHNR, CDR2 FQNEAQ, per germline (reference sequence). The CDR3 loop is CASSFVAGGLYNEQFF. As DNA, the CDR3 is TGTGCCAGCAGCTTCGTAGCGGGGGGCCTCTACAATGAGCAGTTCTTC.

The rearrangement links TRBV30 to TRBJ2-1; no firm D call. Germline V CDR1 and CDR2: GTSNPN, SVGIG (reference sequence). The length of the CDR3 is 12 residues. The V gene lost 1 base and the J gene lost 6 bases, with 7 bases spanning the gap. In DNA, the CDR3 is TGTGCCTGGAGTGCTACCCTCAATGAGCAGTTCTTC. Protein product: CAWSATLNEQFF.

This chain joins TRBV10-3 and TRBJ2-3; possibly TRBD2 for D (5 bases). Deletions cut 0 bases from V and 1 base from J, with 17 bases between. CDR1 is ENHRY, CDR2 SYGVKD, per germline. The CDR3 contains 18 residues. CDR3 loop: CAISESIVVAGGTDTQYF. The CDR3 bases are TGTGCCATCAGTGAGTCGATCGTCGTTGCCGGGGGCACAGATACGCAGTATTTT.

This clone was recorded once. The V and J genes are TRBV7-8 and TRBJ2-5; 8 nucleotides match TRBD1. Germline trimming cut 1 base from V and 2 bases from J; bases unmatched to any gene: 6. Germline loops: CDR1 SGHVS, CDR2 FQNEAQ. This CDR3 has 16 residues. For the CDR3, the DNA is TGTGCCAGCAGCTTAGAGGCAGGGGGCAATCAAGAGACCCAGTACTTC. Its protein is CASSLEAGGNQETQYF.

The chain recombines TRBV27 with TRBJ2-2; 10 nucleotides agree with TRBD1. V shed 1 base and J 3 bases; nucleotides not matched to a gene: 8. CDR1 is MNHEY, CDR2 SMNVEV, per germline (reference sequence). The CDR3 extends over 18 amino acids. CDR3 residues: CASSLWSVGTGDTGELFF. The CDR3 region has the DNA TGTGCCAGCAGTTTATGGTCGGTTGGGACAGGGGACACCGGGGAGCTGTTTTTT.

The V gene is TRBV7-9, the J gene TRBJ1-2; D call uncertain. Between the trimmed V and J ends, which lost 3 bases and 6 bases, there was a span of 14 bases. Germline lookup yields CDR1 SEHNR and CDR2 FQNEAQ (reference sequence). The CDR3 is made up of 14 amino acids. The CDR3 DNA sequence: TGTGCCAGCAGCTTCCAGAGGGAACAGAATGGCTACACCTTC. It codes for CASSFQREQNGYTF.

The rearrangement joins TRBV19 to TRBJ1-2; a weak D match, TRBD1 (6 bases). The V and J ends lost 4 bases and 1 base respectively, with 10 bases between them. Looked up from germline, CDR1 is LNHDA and CDR2 is SQIVND (reference sequence). The CDR3 totals 14 residues. This chain's CDR3 is CASSSQGRNYGYTF. In nucleotides, the CDR3 is TGTGCCAGTAGTAGTCAGGGGCGTAACTATGGCTACACCTTC. The variable domain in full, with the rest retrieved from reference TRBV19 and TRBJ1-2, is DGGITQSPKYLFRKEGQNVTLSCEQNLNHDAMYWYRQDPGQGLRLIYYSQIVNDFQKGDIAEGYSVSREKKESFPLTVTSAQKNPTAFYLCASSSQGRNYGYTFGSGTRLTVV.

The V call is TRBV7-6, the J call TRBJ2-2, with D possibly TRBD1 on 6 matching bases. From germline, CDR1 is SGHVS and CDR2 FNYEAQ. The V end was cut by 1 base, the J end by 3 bases, with 9 bases between. The CDR3 spans 15 residues. The CDR3 here is CASSLVGAYTGELFF. The DNA for the CDR3 is TGTGCCAGCAGCTTAGTGGGGGCGTACACCGGGGAGCTGTTTTTT.

This chain joins TRBV18 and TRBJ2-1; 7 nucleotides agree with TRBD1. The CDR3 has 15 residues. The ends lost 3 bases at V and 4 bases at J; junction bases unmatched: 6. CDR1 is KGHSH, CDR2 LQKENI, per germline. CDR3 coding DNA: TGTGCCAGCTCACCCCCGGGACAGTCTTACAATGAGCAGTTCTTC. Translation: CASSPPGQSYNEQFF.

The rearrangement links TRBV4-2 to TRBJ1-5; TRBD1 agrees at 7 bases. The J segment lost 6 bases and the V segment lost 3 bases, leaving 2 bases of the junction unmatched. The CDR3 has 13 residues. From germline, CDR1 is LGHNA and CDR2 YNFKEQ. CDR3 coding DNA: TGTGCCAGCAGCCAGGGGACAGCTCAGCCCCAGCATTTT. It is translated as CASSQGTAQPQHF.

CDR3 loop: CASSHPTGGNTEAFF. The CDR3 bases are TGCGCCAGCAGCCACCCGACAGGGGGGAACACTGAAGCTTTCTTT. The chain uses TRBV4-1 and TRBJ1-1; 9 positions match TRBD1. There are 15 residues in the CDR3. J gave up 1 base and V 3 bases, and 3 bases lay outside the gene matches. Germline-derived CDR1 and CDR2 are MGHRA and YSYEKL.

This clone was recorded once. The chain combines TRBV7-2 with TRBJ1-4, with TRBD1 as a possible D gene (5 bases). Per the germline V gene, CDR1 is SGHTA and CDR2 is FQGNSA. The CDR3 consists of 16 residues. Deletions cut 5 bases from V and 0 bases from J, with 13 bases between. DNA for the CDR3: TGTGCCAGCAGCAGAGCGGGGGTGGCAACTAATGAAAAACTGTTTTTT. Translating gives CASSRAGVATNEKLFF.

V gene TRBV6-2 or TRBV6-3 combines with J gene TRBJ2-7; D is possibly TRBD1 (5 bases). Trimming left V 0 bases short and J 3 bases short, with 12 bases between. The CDR3 spans 15 residues. Germline V lookup: CDR1 MNHEY, CDR2 SVGEGT. This CDR3 is CASSYSNTGFYEQYF. The CDR3 nucleotides read TGTGCCAGCAGTTACTCAAACACAGGTTTCTACGAGCAGTACTTC.

The chain combines TRBV4-1 with TRBJ2-1; 14 bases fit TRBD2. The CDR3 has 17 amino acids. V lost 6 bases and J lost 6; bases outside the gene matches: 10. CDR1 is MGHRA, CDR2 YSYEKL, per germline. The CDR3, as DNA: TGCGCCAGCAGGGTGGGACTAGCGGGGGAGAATAGCAATGAGCAGTTCTTC. This sequence encodes CASRVGLAGENSNEQFF.

The rearrangement links TRBV11-3 to TRBJ2-1, with TRBD2 identical over 9 bases. With V trimmed by 2 bases and J by 6 bases, 8 bases remained unmatched. The germline CDR1 and CDR2 sequences are SGHNT and YENEEA. This CDR3 contains 16 residues. In nucleotides, the CDR3 is TGTGCCAGCAGCTTATCGAGCGGGGGGTCGGGCAATGAGCAGTTCTTC. Translation gives CASSLSSGGSGNEQFF.

In this sample, this clone turned up a few times. The gene calls are TRBV18 and TRBJ1-1; 11 nucleotides match TRBD1. There are 15 residues in the CDR3. Germline V gene lookup returns CDR1 KGHSH and CDR2 LQKENI. V gave up 1 base and J gave up 8 bases; unmatched junction bases: 6. Here the CDR3 reads CASSPQRTGGWEAFF. In DNA form, the CDR3 reads TGTGCCAGCTCACCACAGAGGACAGGGGGCTGGGAAGCTTTCTTT. Looking up the rest from reference TRBV18 and TRBJ1-1 gives the full variable domain: NAGVMQNPRHLVRRRGQEARLRCSPMKGHSHVYWYRQLPEEGLKFMVYLQKENIIDESGMPKERFSAEFPKEGPSILRIQQVVRGDSAAYFCASSPQRTGGWEAFFGQGTRLTVV.

The chain has TRBV18 and TRBJ2-7; possibly TRBD1 for D (5 bases). The CDR3 consists of 13 residues. Germline-derived CDR1 and CDR2 are KGHSH and LQKENI. The V gene lost 5 bases and the J gene lost 5 bases, with 13 bases spanning the gap. Written as DNA, the CDR3 is TGTGCCAGCTCAAGAGGTATAGGGGACGAGCAGTACTTC. Encoded protein: CASSRGIGDEQYF.

This clone was counted only a few times. The J gene is TRBJ2-1, the V gene TRBV20-1; TRBD2 agrees at 8 bases. With V trimmed by 3 bases and J by 4 bases, 5 bases remained unmatched. Germline CDR1 and CDR2: DFQATT and SNEGSKA (reference sequence). The length of the CDR3 is 14 residues. The CDR3 is CSASPSGSYNEQFF. The CDR3 DNA sequence: TGCAGTGCTAGTCCCAGCGGGAGTTACAATGAGCAGTTCTTC.

V gene TRBV9 combines with J gene TRBJ1-1; 9 bases are shared with TRBD1. This CDR3 has 14 amino acids. Trimming cost V 3 bases and J 5 bases; bases outside gene matches: 5. Germline CDR1 reads SGDLS; CDR2 reads YYNGEE. The CDR3 spells CASSAGTGITEAFF. The CDR3 DNA follows: TGTGCCAGCAGCGCCGGGACAGGGATAACTGAAGCTTTCTTT.

V gene TRBV9 combines with J gene TRBJ2-7, with D uncertain. The CDR3 covers 15 residues. V was cut by 1 base and J by 0 bases, with 11 bases left in between. The germline CDR1 and CDR2 sequences are SGDLS and YYNGEE. Here the CDR3 reads CASSVSAGRSYEQYF. The CDR3 coding sequence is TGTGCCAGCAGCGTATCGGCAGGCCGCTCCTACGAGCAGTACTTC.

The chain has TRBV7-2 and TRBJ1-2; perhaps TRBD1 as D (6 bases). This CDR3 spans 14 amino acids. V gave up 1 base and J gave up 4 bases, with 10 bases separating them. The germline V gene has CDR1 SGHTA and CDR2 FQGNSA. The CDR3 region has the DNA TGTGCCAGCAGCTTAGAGACAGGAGTCTATGGCTACACCTTC. Protein: CASSLETGVYGYTF.

This clone was seen more than once but under ten times. This chain uses TRBV6-5 with TRBJ2-5; 12 nucleotides match TRBD2. The germline gives CDR1 MNHEY, CDR2 SVGAGI. The J segment lost 3 bases and the V segment lost 7 bases, leaving 3 bases of the junction unmatched. This CDR3 has 14 amino acids. The CDR3 bases are TGTGCCAGCACTAGCGGGGGGGCCGAAGAGACCCAGTACTTC. This gives the protein CASTSGGAEETQYF.

The chain links TRBV15 to TRBJ1-1; 8 bases map to TRBD1. Looked up from germline, CDR1 is LNHNV and CDR2 is YYDKDF (reference sequence). This CDR3 is built from 12 residues. Trimming cost V 0 bases and J 11 bases; bases outside gene matches: 2. DNA of the CDR3: TGTGCCACCAGCAGAGAGCAGGGGGCGGCTTTCTTT. Its protein is CATSREQGAAFF.

V and J are TRBV19 and TRBJ1-5, with D possibly TRBD1 on 6 matching bases. Trimming took off 2 bases at V and 7 bases at J, with 18 bases between the two ends. The CDR3 runs 16 residues. In germline, CDR1 is LNHDA, CDR2 SQIVND (reference sequence). The CDR3 reads CASSIRSRTAKQPQHF. As DNA, the CDR3 is TGTGCCAGTAGTATAAGAAGCAGGACAGCGAAACAGCCCCAGCATTTT. Full variable domain (outside the CDR3, taken from reference TRBV19 and TRBJ1-5): DGGITQSPKYLFRKEGQNVTLSCEQNLNHDAMYWYRQDPGQGLRLIYYSQIVNDFQKGDIAEGYSVSREKKESFPLTVTSAQKNPTAFYLCASSIRSRTAKQPQHFGDGTRLSIL.

The chain joins TRBV4-3 to TRBJ2-5, with D unclear. CDR3 length: 15 residues. Germline V gene sequence: CDR1 LGHNA, CDR2 YSLEER. The germline V and J ends were trimmed by 4 bases and 5 bases, with 17 bases remaining between them. CDR3 sequence (DNA): TGCGCCAGCAGCCTCGTACTGTCACCTCGGGAGACCCAGTACTTC. It codes for CASSLVLSPRETQYF.

The chain joins TRBV14 to TRBJ1-1; TRBD1 matches 7 bases. The CDR3 covers 15 residues. Trimming took 1 base from V and 1 from J; bases not matched to a gene: 3. The germline V gene encodes CDR1 SGHDN and CDR2 FVKESK. As DNA, the CDR3 is TGTGCCAGCAGCCAAGCTAGGACAGGGAACACTGAAGCTTTCTTT. The encoded protein is CASSQARTGNTEAFF.

This clone was seen more than once but under ten times. V and J are TRBV4-2 and TRBJ2-2, with 8 bases that match TRBD2. J lost 2 bases, V lost 3 bases, and 2 bases had no gene match. CDR3 length: 15 amino acids. The germline V gene has CDR1 LGHNA and CDR2 YNFKEQ. This CDR3 is CASSQAGGNTGELFF. The DNA of the CDR3 is TGTGCCAGCAGCCAGGCGGGGGGAAACACCGGGGAGCTGTTTTTT.

This sequence joins TRBV11-2 and TRBJ1-6, with TRBD1 matching over 8 bases. Germline V lookup: CDR1 SGHAT, CDR2 FQNNGV. The CDR3 covers 15 residues. Trimming cost V 5 bases and J 10 bases; bases outside gene matches: 10. CDR3 region: CASSQNGQGRSPLHF. CDR3 DNA: TGTGCCAGCAGCCAAAACGGACAGGGAAGATCACCCCTCCACTTT.